This T cell receptor beta chain was retrieved from a study of shared clonotypes between healthy human individuals. Negatively enriched CD4+ T cells were divided by CD45RA into naive and memory. The V and J ends lost 6 bases and 0 bases respectively, with 8 bases between them. The CDR3 has 14 residues. Germline CDR1 MDHEN, CDR2 SYDVKM. Splitting of each subset's genomic DNA was done evenly across several immunoSEQ plates. The method was immunoSEQ multiplex PCR; TCRdb's version includes in-frame clones alone and lacks a portion of them. Of just over 2,000,000 clones in the sample, roughly 95% were seen once.

The rearrangement uses TRBV28 and TRBJ1-4, with D unresolved. The source is a man younger than 35 in good health. The sample comprised naive CD4+ T cells sorted from blood. Subset given: CD45RA+ positively selected. The CDR3 region has the DNA TGTGCCAGCAGGCCCCTAACAACTAATGAAAAACTGTTTTTT. It encodes CASRPLTTNEKLFF.